The sequence of this T cell receptor (beta chain) was determined in a study of cytomegalovirus exposure and HLA in healthy donors (dated by TCRdb to about 2017). Study-level background: An earlier analysis of around 600 of the donors reported 250 to 350 Gb of sequence data and more than 90 million unique TCR beta sequences from about 200 million T cells. Among the roughly 400 genotyped donors, approximately 81% belonged to the genetic ancestry cluster associated with self-reported Caucasian donors. Donor age, sex, ethnicity and CMV serostatus were compiled alongside the repertoire data. To predict cytomegalovirus infection status, the study brought together high-throughput TCR immunosequencing, statistical association of individual TCRs with disease status, and machine learning. An earlier analysis of approximately 630 of the donors applied high-throughput TCR beta sequencing to assess whether each TCR beta V gene segment acted as functional or pseudogenic. Typing coverage varied by locus: roughly 620-630 donors for A, B, C, DRB1 and DQB1; roughly 500 for DQA1; about 590 for DPA1; approximately 450 for DPB1. Every repertoire in the discovery cohort had been generated on one and the same sequencing platform. Around 300 gigabases of sequencing data and approximately 84 million unique TCR sequences were included in an early release covering 550 to 650 HLA-typed donors. In the later analysis, no new phenotypic data were used to find candidate immune exposures; instead, reliance was placed on TCR beta sequences and their occurrence across donors. A later analysis re-analyzed previously published TCR beta repertoires from 660 or so donors and added high-resolution HLA genotyping to study TCR occurrence patterns. Besides the first cohort of roughly 660 subjects, a separate validation cohort made up of 120 or so different subjects was used. The study used immunosequencing to profile the T cell repertoires of several hundred subjects and linked those repertoires to cytomegalovirus serostatus. In a later genetic analysis, genome-wide SNP genotypes for about 65% of the 666 donors were used, and that subset was treated as a discovery cohort. Because of strong linkage in the cohort, five DR-DQ haplotypes were treated as single units for association and clustering. HLA typing included class I and class II loci at four-digit resolution. Among some 400 genotyped donors of the cohort, an average of approximately 240,000 unique TCR beta nucleotide sequences was sequenced per donor, of which approximately 19% were non-productive. The aim of the study was to test whether cataloging public T cell receptors could identify signatures of past pathogen exposure. What the work shows at the level of the full study, not this receptor alone: A total of about 180 TCR beta chains were listed by the study as associated with cytomegalovirus. A cluster of highly shared sequence variants was judged likely to represent a technical artifact of the sequencing pipeline. A later analysis found that TCR association rates varied across HLA loci, with DRB1 alleles showing the most associated TCRs and HLA-C alleles the fewest. Some IMGT-functional V segments, including TRBV6-2 and TRBV6-3, could not be distinguished by the 87-base-pair reads and were therefore excluded. An association between a missense DCLRE1C variant and V-gene and J-gene trimming of TCR beta chains was found in a later genetic analysis and replicated in an independent cohort. A further reported finding was that TCR beta sequences accurately predicted the HLA-A and HLA-B alleles for most subjects in the first cohort. In an earlier analysis of about 540 of the donors, most TCR beta V segments were observed in productive rearrangements about 90% or about 30% of the time, broadly matching IMGT annotations. For the cohort, immune exposure information was limited to CMV serostatus. At a false discovery rate of 0.05, a later analysis linked about 17,000 TCR beta sequences to specific HLA alleles. Three of the identified cytomegalovirus-associated TCR beta chains were confirmed in vitro to be specific for cytomegalovirus antigens. In a later analysis, most CMV-associated TCR beta chains were found to appear HLA-restricted, with HLA associations seemingly driven largely by CMV exposure. Because some donors lacked HLA typing at each locus, the association tests relied only on the typed subset. Most TCR sequences were observed very rarely across donors, whereas some public TCRs were present in many individuals. Roughly 17 rarely observed V segments, including chromosome 9 orphons, were excluded from the earlier analysis of about 610 of the donors because counts were too low. The authors suggested that the approach could potentially be extended to other disease states and immunological phenotypes. Linkage disequilibrium might explain the correlated functional status among segregating V segments, but an unknown experimental factor could not be ruled out. In this cohort, only TCR beta chains were sequenced, and detectable features were limited by the absence of alpha or paired-chain data. A later genetic analysis reported fewer N-insertions in productive TCRs among donors in an Asian-associated ancestry cluster than the approximately 700-donor mean. Sequencing depth was assumed to be roughly uniform across donors in the presence/absence analyses, though that assumption may not hold. Assigning TCR associations to individual alleles was difficult when HLA alleles, especially DR and DQ, strongly co-occurred. Several of the top co-occurrence clusters appeared to be linked to parvovirus B19, influenza, CMV and Epstein-Barr virus, according to a later analysis. Compared with equally common non-associated chains, HLA-associated TCR beta chains in a later analysis were more clonally expanded and had lower generation probabilities. The classifier was reported to diagnose cytomegalovirus status with high specificity and sensitivity in both the original cohort and the validation cohort.

In total, fewer than 750 healthy bone marrow donors made up the cohort. At the time of sampling, every cohort member was nominally healthy, though immune exposures that went unrecorded were likely present. The donor tested CMV seropositive, placing the donor among the 289 seropositive members of the cohort. Every donor gave a peripheral blood sample, and the peripheral blood mononuclear cells from that sample were used for TCR beta sequencing. The Qiagen DNeasy Blood Extraction Kit was used to extract genomic DNA from the blood cell samples. The CDR3, cysteine through phenylalanine, is 14 amino acids long. Only the CDR3 region is kept as DNA, spanning 42 bases read in frame from base 1. The junction shows trimming of 1 base on V and 4 bases on J, plus 10 bases between the germline ends. From the germline V gene, CDR1 is SGHNT and CDR2 is YENEEA. Comment on this clone: No cognate antigen has been identified for it. Per-nucleotide qualities are absent, and no much larger clonotype sits a single base away.

Preparation of the library involved the immunoSEQ multiplex PCR assay. For the multiplex PCR, a mixture combining 60 forward primers for TCR Vbeta segments and 13 reverse primers for TCR Jbeta segments was used. The CDR3 region of rearranged TCR beta genes was amplified from genomic DNA by a multiplex PCR assay. The Illumina HiSeq System was used to sequence the amplified TCR beta libraries as 87-base-pair reads. Per the authors' processing: A later analysis tallied 70 million to 100 million unique TCR beta chains across the 610 or so repertoires, and around 10 million of those chains were shared by two or more donors. A nearest-neighbor algorithm error-corrected the raw reads and collapsed the reads into unique sequences, merging closely related sequences to remove PCR and sequencing errors. To assign V, D and J gene segments, CDR3 sequences were aligned to IMGT reference sequences. For a sequence to be retained, at least a six-nucleotide match to both a V gene segment and a J gene segment was required. Rearrangements were called productive when the CDR3 lacked stop codons and stayed in frame with V and J; all others were non-productive. CDR3 was defined according to IMGT convention as the region running from the second conserved V-encoded cysteine to the conserved J-encoded phenylalanine. In an earlier analysis of approximately 500 of the donors, sequences lacking an unambiguous match to a single V gene segment were excluded. An earlier analysis of around 600 of the donors classified V segments as functional when productive rearrangements were above 56.7% and as segregating when the standard deviation between donors was above 5%. A statistical classification framework was developed to diagnose cytomegalovirus status using the catalog of TCR beta chain sequences. In a later analysis, TCR nucleotide sequences were compared against IMGT/GENE-DB human TR gene sequences so that V and J genes could be assigned. Using the TCRdist pipeline, a later analysis assigned CDR3 sequences along with most-parsimonious VDJ recombination scenarios. In a later analysis, each TCR beta chain was defined by its CDR3 amino acid sequence together with its V-gene family, and reads lacking a unique V-gene family were excluded. To address suspected cross-contamination and a sequencing artifact, a later analysis removed approximately 590 highly shared, low-generation-probability nucleotide sequences. In a later analysis, a clonal expansion index was calculated for each public chain from normalized within-repertoire ranks of inferred template counts. A later analysis computed generation probabilities with a VDJ recombination model fitted to out-of-frame rearrangements, and checked the results against IGoR. Hypergeometric tests were used in a later analysis to score TCR-TCR, TCR-HLA and TCR-CMV co-occurrence, with a repertoire-size bias correction applied to the TCR pairs. A later analysis estimated false discovery rates by permuting HLA or CMV assignments 20 times. A later analysis grouped co-occurring TCRs with DBSCAN, adding TCRdist sequence similarity when clustering within HLA-allele-positive subsets. Co-occurrence clustering excluded repertoires with fewer than 30,000 or more than 120,000 public chains, plus five with anomalous nucleotide sharing. TCRdb retrieved this table from immuneACCESS and kept in-frame rearrangements only. Not all clones are present; in checked studies, unresolved V genes account for under half, and no reason is known for the remainder. V, J and clone size derive from that table, while D and trimming were established from the DNA sequence. For this sample the table gives about 190,000 clones, of which over 60% were detected only once. Approximately 4.8% of the sample is taken by the ten largest.

The sequencing input was PBMCs. Here the chain combines TRBV11-3 and TRBJ1-1; TRBD1 could be the D gene, as 5 bases match. The clonotype originates from a man aged 25 to 40 in good health and CMV-seropositive. This receptor has the CDR3 CASSLGRGSTEAFF. The DNA sequence reads TGTGCCAGCAGCTTAGGAAGGGGATCCACTGAAGCTTTCTTT.